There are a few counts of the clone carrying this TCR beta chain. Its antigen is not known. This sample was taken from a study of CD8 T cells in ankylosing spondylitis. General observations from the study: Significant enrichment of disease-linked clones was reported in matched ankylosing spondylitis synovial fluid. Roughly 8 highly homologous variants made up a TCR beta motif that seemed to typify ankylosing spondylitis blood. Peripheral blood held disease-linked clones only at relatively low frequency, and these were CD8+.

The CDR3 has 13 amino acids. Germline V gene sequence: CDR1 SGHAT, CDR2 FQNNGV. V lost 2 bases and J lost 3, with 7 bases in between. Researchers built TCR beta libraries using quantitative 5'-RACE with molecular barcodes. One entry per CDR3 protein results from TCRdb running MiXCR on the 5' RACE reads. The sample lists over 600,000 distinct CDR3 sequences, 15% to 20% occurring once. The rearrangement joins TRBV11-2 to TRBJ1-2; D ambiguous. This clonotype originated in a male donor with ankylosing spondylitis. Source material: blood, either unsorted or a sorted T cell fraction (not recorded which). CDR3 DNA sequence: TGTGCCAGCAGCTTAAACAGACACTATGGCTACACCTTC. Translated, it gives CASSLNRHYGYTF.